The source of this TCR beta chain is a study of T cell responses to AZD1222 COVID-19 vaccine (dated by TCRdb to the early 2020s). Broadly, across the study: AZD1222 recipients whose second dose came at about 4 weeks and those whose second dose came at about 12 weeks were combined into one group, since spike-specific TCR depth and breadth did not differ between the two schedules. A total of just over 230 trial participants underwent TCR sequencing, of whom some 210 received two doses of AZD1222 and some 25 received two doses of the MenACWY control vaccine. Trial participants were enrolled by age into subgroups of 18-55, 56-69 and 70-plus years, and around 150, 28 and 57 TCR-sequenced participants, respectively, were included in these subgroups. The paper's findings and limits, for the study overall: The vaccine-associated CD4 TCRs covered the entire spike protein, and the dominant responses fell in regions 160-218 and 743-854. After two AZD1222 doses, both the breadth and the depth of spike-specific TCRs were significantly higher than at day 0 and than in MenACWY recipients. Reportedly, close to half of the unique spike-specific TCRs recognized epitopes lying outside the regions that are mutated in the B.1.351 and B.1.1.7 variants. Participants were mostly white British, with more females than males. The authors suggested clonal diversity may have been underestimated. In the small 56-69-year group, the increase in depth fell short of significance, most likely because of low power. No day 14 peak-response samples were available, so repertoires were characterized only after the peak T cell response. Conclusions about previously exposed vaccinees are limited, since just six AZD1222 recipients were seropositive for SARS-CoV-2 at baseline.

The sample's time point label, decoded: baseline before first vaccination. Vaccinee samples were obtained from the UK trials COV001 and COV002, which included a single-blind randomized controlled phase 2/3 trial of AZD1222 (ChAdOx1 nCoV-19) in healthy adults. Trial participant PBMC samples were collected at day 0 and day 28 after the second dose for TCRbeta chain sequencing. The V end gives up 6 bases and the J end 5 bases, leaving 7 bases in the junction not matched to a gene. CDR1 and CDR2, per the germline V gene, are SGHAT and FQNNGV. The CDR3 spans 14 residues, from the cysteine through the phenylalanine. The read is trimmed to its CDR3 DNA, 42 bases read in frame from base 1. Regarding this clone: There is no known antigen for this receptor. No clone much larger than this one lies a single base away; base qualities are absent.

The CDR3 regions of human TCRbeta chains were subjected to immunosequencing. Concerning the study's data processing: Repertoire TCRs were checked for matches against a reference library of SARS-CoV-2-specific TCRs that had been generated using the MIRA antigen-specificity platform. Breadth was defined as the fraction of unique TCRs that were SARS-CoV-2-associated. Depth was defined as the fraction of total T cells that were SARS-CoV-2-associated. Using the MIRA data, each spike-specific TCR was assigned both to the spike region to which the TCR was reactive and to a CD4 or CD8 class. Log10-transformed breadth and depth values were compared by one-way ANOVA with Sidak's multiple comparisons tests. Sourced from immuneACCESS, this table was stored by TCRdb with only in-frame sequences that have V and J called. A share of the clones is absent; for the studies checked, an unresolved V gene accounts for under half, and the remainder has no known explanation. The V and J calls and the clone size are those of that table, but D and trimming were determined from the DNA. This sample comprises over 110,000 clones, 80% to 95% of them detected only once. The ten largest make up over 1.5% of the sample.

This TCR was sampled from an adult in good health. This specimen was peripheral blood, taken on day 0 of AZD1222 vaccination. Rearrangement joined TRBV11-2 to TRBJ1-2, with 9 junctional bases fitting TRBD1. In nucleotides, the sequence is TGTGCCAGCAGTCACAGGGGGCGGAATTATGGCTACACCTTC. This yields the protein CASSHRGRNYGYTF.